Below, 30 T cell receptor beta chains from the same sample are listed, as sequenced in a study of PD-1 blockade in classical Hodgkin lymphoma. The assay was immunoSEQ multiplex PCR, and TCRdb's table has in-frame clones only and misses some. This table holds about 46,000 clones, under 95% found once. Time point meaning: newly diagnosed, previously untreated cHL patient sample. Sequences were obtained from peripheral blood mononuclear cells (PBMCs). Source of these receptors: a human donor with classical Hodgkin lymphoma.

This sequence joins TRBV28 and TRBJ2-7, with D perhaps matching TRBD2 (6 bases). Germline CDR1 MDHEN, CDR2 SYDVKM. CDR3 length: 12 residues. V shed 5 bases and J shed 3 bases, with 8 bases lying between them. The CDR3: CASSRGSYEQYF. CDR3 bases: TGTGCCAGCAGTCGGGGGAGCTACGAGCAGTACTTC.

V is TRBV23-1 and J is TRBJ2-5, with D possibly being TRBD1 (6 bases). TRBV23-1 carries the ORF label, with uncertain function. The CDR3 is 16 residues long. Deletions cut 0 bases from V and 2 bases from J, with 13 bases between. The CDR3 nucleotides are TGCGCCAGCAGTCAATCGGGGGCAGGGACGCAAGAGACCCAGTACTTC. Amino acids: CASSQSGAGTQETQYF.

The CDR3 coding sequence is TGTGCCAGCAGCTTAGATTCAGGGTACAACTATGGCTACACCTTC. Translating it yields CASSLDSGYNYGYTF. This chain links TRBV11-3 with TRBJ1-2, with D possibly matching TRBD1 (5 bases). The CDR3 totals 15 residues. Trimming removed 0 bases from V and 2 bases from J, with 10 bases in between. CDR1 and CDR2 (germline): SGHNT, YENEEA.

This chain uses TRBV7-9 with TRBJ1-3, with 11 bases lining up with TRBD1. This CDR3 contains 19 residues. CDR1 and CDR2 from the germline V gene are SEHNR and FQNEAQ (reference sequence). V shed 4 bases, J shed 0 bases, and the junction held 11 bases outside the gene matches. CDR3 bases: TGTGCCAGCAGCTCTAGGGACAGGGGGGACCTTAGCTCTGGAAACACCATATATTTT. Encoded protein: CASSSRDRGDLSSGNTIYF.

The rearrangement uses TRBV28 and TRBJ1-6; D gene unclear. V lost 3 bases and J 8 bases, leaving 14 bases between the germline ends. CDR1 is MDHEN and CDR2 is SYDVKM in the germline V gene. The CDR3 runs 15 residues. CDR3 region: CASSFGLRQDSPLHF. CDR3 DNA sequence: TGTGCCAGCAGTTTTGGGCTTCGGCAAGATTCACCCCTCCACTTT.

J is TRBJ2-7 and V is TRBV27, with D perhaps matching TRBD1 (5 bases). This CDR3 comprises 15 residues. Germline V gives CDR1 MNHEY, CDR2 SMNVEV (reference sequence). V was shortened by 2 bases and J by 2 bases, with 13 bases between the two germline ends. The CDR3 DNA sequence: TGTGCCAGCAGTTTAACCAGGACACCCGCCTACGAGCAGTACTTC. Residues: CASSLTRTPAYEQYF.

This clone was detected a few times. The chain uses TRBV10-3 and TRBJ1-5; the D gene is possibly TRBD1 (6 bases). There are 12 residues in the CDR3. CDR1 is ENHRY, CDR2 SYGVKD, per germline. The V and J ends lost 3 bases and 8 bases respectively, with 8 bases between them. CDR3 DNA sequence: TGTGCCATCAGTGACACAGGGAAGCCCCAGCATTTT. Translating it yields CAISDTGKPQHF.

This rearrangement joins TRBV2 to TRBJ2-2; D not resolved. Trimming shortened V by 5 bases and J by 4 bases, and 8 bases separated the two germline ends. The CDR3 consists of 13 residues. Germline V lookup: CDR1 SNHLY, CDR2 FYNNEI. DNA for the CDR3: TGTGCCAGCAGTTTTCAGAGCACCGGGGAGCTGTTTTTT. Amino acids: CASSFQSTGELFF.

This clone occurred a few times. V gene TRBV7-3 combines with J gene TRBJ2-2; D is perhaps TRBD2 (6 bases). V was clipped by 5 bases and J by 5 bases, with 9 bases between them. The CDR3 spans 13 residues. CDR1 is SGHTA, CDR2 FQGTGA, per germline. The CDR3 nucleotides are TGTGCCAGCAGCCCGGGGGTGACCGGGGAGCTGTTTTTT. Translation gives CASSPGVTGELFF.

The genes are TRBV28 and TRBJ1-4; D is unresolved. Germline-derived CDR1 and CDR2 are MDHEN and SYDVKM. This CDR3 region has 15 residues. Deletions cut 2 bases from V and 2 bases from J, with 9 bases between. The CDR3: CASSLSGVTNEKLFF. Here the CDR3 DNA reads TGTGCCAGCAGTTTAAGTGGGGTCACTAATGAAAAACTGTTTTTT.

The CDR3 loop reads CASSHSYEQYF. The CDR3 DNA is TGTGCCAGCAGCCACTCCTACGAGCAGTACTTC. The rearrangement joins TRBV11-2 to TRBJ2-7; D is uncertain. Between the trimmed V and J ends, which lost 5 bases and 0 bases, there was a span of 2 bases. CDR1 and CDR2 (germline): SGHAT, FQNNGV. This CDR3 has 11 residues.

Here the CDR3 DNA reads TGTGCCAGCAGTTCGCGGACAAGGAGTGGGAACACCATATATTTT. This sequence encodes CASSSRTRSGNTIYF. This chain uses TRBV28 with TRBJ1-3; the D gene is possibly TRBD1 (5 bases). The V end lost 4 bases, the J end lost 7 bases, and 17 bases lay between the germline ends. The CDR3 is 15 amino acids. Germline V gives CDR1 MDHEN, CDR2 SYDVKM.

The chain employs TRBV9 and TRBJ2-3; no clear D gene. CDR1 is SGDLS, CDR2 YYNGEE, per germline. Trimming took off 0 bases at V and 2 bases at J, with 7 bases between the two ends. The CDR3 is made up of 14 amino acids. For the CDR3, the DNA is TGTGCCAGCAGCGTAGAGGCACACACAGATACGCAGTATTTT. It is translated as CASSVEAHTDTQYF.

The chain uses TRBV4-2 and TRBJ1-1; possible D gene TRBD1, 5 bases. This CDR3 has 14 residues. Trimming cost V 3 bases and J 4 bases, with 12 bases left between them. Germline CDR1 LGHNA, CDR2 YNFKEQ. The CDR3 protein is CASSQDRRGTEAFF. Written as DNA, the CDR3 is TGTGCCAGCAGCCAGGACCGGAGGGGCACTGAAGCTTTCTTT.

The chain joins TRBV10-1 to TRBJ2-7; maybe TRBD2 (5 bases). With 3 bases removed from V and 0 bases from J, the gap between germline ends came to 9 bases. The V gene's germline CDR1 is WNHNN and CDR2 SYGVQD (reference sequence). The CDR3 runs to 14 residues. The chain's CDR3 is CASSEVGSSYEQYF. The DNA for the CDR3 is TGCGCCAGCAGTGAAGTTGGGAGCTCCTACGAGCAGTACTTC.

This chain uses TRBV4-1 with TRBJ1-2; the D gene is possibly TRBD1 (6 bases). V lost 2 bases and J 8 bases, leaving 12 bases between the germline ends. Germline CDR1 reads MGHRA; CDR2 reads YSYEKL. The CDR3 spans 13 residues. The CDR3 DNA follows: TGCGCCAGCAGCCAACCCCAGGGGAGCGGCTACACCTTC. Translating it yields CASSQPQGSGYTF.

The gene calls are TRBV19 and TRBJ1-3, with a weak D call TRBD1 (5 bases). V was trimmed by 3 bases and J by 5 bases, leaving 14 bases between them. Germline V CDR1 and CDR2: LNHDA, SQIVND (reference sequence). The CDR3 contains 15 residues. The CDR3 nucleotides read TGTGCCAGTAGTATTCTAGGGGAAAGCCGAAACACCATATATTTT. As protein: CASSILGESRNTIYF.

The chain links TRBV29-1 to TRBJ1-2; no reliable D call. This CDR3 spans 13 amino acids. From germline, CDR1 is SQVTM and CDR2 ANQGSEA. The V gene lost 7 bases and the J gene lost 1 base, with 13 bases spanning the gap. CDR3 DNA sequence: TGCAGCGCTGAGGGCCCCGGTAACTATGGCTACACCTTC. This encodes CSAEGPGNYGYTF.

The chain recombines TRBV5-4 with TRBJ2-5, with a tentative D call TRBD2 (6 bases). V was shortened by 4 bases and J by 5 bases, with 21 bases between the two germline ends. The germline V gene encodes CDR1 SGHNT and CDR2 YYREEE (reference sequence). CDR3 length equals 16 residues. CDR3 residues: CASSPARGGITETQYF. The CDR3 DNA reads TGTGCCAGCAGCCCAGCGCGGGGCGGGATTACGGAGACCCAGTACTTC. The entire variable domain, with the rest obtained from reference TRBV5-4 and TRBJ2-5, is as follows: ETGVTQSPTHLIKTRGQQVTLRCSSQSGHNTVSWYQQALGQGPQFIFQYYREEENGRGNFPPRFSGLQFPNYSSELNVNALELDDSALYLCASSPARGGITETQYFGPGTRLLVL.

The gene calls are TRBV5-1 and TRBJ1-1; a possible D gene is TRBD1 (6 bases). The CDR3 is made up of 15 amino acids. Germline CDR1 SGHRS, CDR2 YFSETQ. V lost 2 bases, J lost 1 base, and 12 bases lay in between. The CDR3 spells CASSFLPGQNTEAFF. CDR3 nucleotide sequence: TGCGCCAGCAGCTTTCTCCCGGGACAGAACACTGAAGCTTTCTTT.

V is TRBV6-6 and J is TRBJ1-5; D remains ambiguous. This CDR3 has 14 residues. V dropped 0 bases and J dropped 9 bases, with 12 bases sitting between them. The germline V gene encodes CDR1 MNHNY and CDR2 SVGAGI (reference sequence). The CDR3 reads CASSYSGLLTPQHF. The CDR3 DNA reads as TGTGCCAGCAGTTACTCAGGTTTGTTAACGCCCCAGCATTTT.

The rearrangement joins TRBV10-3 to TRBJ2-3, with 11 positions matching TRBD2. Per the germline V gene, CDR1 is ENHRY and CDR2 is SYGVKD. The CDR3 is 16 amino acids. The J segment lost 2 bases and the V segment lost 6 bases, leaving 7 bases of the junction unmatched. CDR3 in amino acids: CAISPGTSGDTDTQYF. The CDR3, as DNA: TGTGCCATCAGCCCGGGGACTAGCGGTGACACAGATACGCAGTATTTT.

Here the CDR3 DNA reads TGTGCCAGCGGATTGTCGGGCAATCAGCCCCAGCATTTT. Protein product: CASGLSGNQPQHF. The chain uses TRBV27 and TRBJ1-5; no definite D call. The V gene's germline CDR1 is MNHEY and CDR2 SMNVEV (reference sequence). The CDR3 contains 13 residues. The V gene lost 8 bases and the J gene lost 2 bases, with 10 bases spanning the gap.

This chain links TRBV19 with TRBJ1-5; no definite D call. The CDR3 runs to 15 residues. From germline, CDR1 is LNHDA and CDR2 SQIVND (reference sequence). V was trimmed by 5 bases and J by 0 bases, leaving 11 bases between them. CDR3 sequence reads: CASSPDLYSNQPQHF. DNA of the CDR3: TGTGCCAGTAGTCCGGACCTTTATAGCAATCAGCCCCAGCATTTT.

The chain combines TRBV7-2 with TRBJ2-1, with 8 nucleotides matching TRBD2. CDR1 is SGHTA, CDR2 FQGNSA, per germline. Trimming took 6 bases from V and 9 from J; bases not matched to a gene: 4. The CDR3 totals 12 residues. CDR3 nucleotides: TGTGCCAGCAGTCGGGGGGGGTCTGAGCAGTTCTTC. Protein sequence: CASSRGGSEQFF.

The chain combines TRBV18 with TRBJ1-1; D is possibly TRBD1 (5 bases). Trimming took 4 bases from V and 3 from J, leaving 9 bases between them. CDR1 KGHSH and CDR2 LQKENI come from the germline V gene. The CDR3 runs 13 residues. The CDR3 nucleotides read TGTGCCAGCTCACAGGGGCGAGACACTGAAGCTTTCTTT. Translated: CASSQGRDTEAFF.

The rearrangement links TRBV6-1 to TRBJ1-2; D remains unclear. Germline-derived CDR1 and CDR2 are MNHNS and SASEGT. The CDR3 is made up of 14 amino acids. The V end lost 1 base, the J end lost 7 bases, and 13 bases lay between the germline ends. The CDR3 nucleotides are TGTGCCAGCAGTGAAGATGGCAGGACGGGTGGCTACACCTTC. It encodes CASSEDGRTGGYTF.

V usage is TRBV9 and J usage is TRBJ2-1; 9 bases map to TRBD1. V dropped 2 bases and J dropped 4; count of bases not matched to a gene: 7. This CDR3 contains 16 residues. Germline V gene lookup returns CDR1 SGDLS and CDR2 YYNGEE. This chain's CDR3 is CASSVTPGTGYNEQFF. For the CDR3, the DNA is TGTGCCAGCAGCGTCACTCCCGGGACAGGGTACAATGAGCAGTTCTTC. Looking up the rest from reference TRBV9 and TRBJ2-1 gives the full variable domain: DSGVTQTPKHLITATGQRVTLRCSPRSGDLSVYWYQQSLDQGLQFLIQYYNGEERAKGNILERFSAQQFPDLHSELNLSSLELGDSALYFCASSVTPGTGYNEQFFGPGTRLTVL.

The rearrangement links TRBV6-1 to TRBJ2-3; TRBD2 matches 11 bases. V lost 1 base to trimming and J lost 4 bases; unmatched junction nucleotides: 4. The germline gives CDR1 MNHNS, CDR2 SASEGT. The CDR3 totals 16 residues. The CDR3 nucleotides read TGTGCCAGCAGTGAAGAGGGGACTAGCGGTCCAGATACGCAGTATTTT. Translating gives CASSEEGTSGPDTQYF.

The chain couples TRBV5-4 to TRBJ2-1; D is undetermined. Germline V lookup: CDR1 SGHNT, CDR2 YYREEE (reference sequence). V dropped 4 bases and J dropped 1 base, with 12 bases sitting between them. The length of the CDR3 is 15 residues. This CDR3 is CASSPGIRSYNEQFF. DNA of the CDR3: TGTGCCAGCAGCCCGGGTATAAGATCCTACAATGAGCAGTTCTTC.